This T cell receptor beta chain was sequenced during a study of human T cells and chemical hapten exposure. Study-level background: For sensitization, 2% DPC was applied to an approximately 2 cm by approximately 2 cm patch of upper inner arm skin.

This CDR3 has 15 residues. Trimming removed 0 bases from V and 2 bases from J, with 10 bases in between. The germline V gene encodes CDR1 SEHNR and CDR2 FQNEAQ (reference sequence). As to time point: patch test 2, 6 weeks after DPC sensitization. Regarding treatment: therapeutic diphenylcyclopropenone sensitization with weekly scalp DPC. Each CDR3 protein gets one entry after TCRdb re-called the RACE reads with MiXCR. The table lists about 78,000 distinct CDR3 sequences, 8.5% of them singletons. This material consisted of whole blood, taken in connection with sensitization to the hapten diphenylcyclopropenone (DPC). The chain links TRBV7-9 to TRBJ2-5, with unresolved D. The TCR originated in a woman between 45 and 65 years old with alopecia areata. Some clones in this sample may be carry-over from other donors' samples. Here the CDR3 reads CASSLATLTQETQYF. CDR3 in DNA: TGTGCCAGCAGCTTAGCGACCCTTACACAAGAGACCCAGTACTTC.